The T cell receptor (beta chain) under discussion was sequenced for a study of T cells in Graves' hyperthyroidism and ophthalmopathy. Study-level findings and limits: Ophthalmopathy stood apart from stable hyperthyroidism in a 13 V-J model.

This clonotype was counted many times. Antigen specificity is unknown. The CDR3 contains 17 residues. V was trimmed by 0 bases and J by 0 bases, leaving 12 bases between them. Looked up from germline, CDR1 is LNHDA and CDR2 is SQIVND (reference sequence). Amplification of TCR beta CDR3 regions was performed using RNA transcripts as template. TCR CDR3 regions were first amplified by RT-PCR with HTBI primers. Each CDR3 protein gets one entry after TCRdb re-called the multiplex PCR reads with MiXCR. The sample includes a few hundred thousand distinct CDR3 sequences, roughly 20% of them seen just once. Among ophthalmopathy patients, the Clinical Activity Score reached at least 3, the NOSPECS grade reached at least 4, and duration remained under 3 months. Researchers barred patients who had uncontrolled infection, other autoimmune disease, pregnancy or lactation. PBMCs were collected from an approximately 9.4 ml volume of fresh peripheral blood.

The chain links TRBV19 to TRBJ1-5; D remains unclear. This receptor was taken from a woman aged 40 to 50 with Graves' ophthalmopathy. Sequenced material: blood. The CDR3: CASSIDRPEYSNQPQHF. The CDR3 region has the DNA TGTGCCAGTAGTATAGATCGCCCAGAGTATAGCAATCAGCCCCAGCATTTT.